The clone carrying this T cell receptor beta chain was seen only once. The antigen is undetermined. A single base separates this from a much larger clone, so it may be a read error. The V gene lost 8 bases and the J gene lost 0 bases, with 14 bases spanning the gap. CDR3 length: 15 amino acids. Per germline, CDR1 MNHEY and CDR2 SVGAGI. The template was RNA from unsorted bulk tissue. This non-tumor lung sample came from over 3 cm beyond the tumor edge. Newly diagnosed lung cancer patients had thoracic surgery in China, August–November 2014, without prior chemotherapy. These data belong to a study of tumor and adjacent non-tumor tissue in lung cancer. Turning to the study itself: Patients comprised about a dozen adenocarcinoma, 2 squamous cell carcinoma and 1 small cell lung cancer.

The library came from three nested PCR rounds adapted from ARM-PCR protocols. TCRdb called the multiplex PCR reads again in MiXCR, with one record for every CDR3 protein. The data hold roughly 70,000 distinct CDR3 sequences, with 55% to 70% observed a single time. Study observations and caveats: TCR diversity was significantly greater in tumor than normal lung tissue. Higher tumor TCR diversity was associated with shorter survival.

This TCR derives from a woman aged 45 to 65 with non-small cell lung cancer. Input material: distant non-tumor lung tissue. The chain couples TRBV6-5 to TRBJ1-5, with unresolved D. CDR3 DNA sequence: TGTGCCAGCGGGGAGACTGGAAATAGCAATCAGCCCCAGCATTTT. Its translation is CASGETGNSNQPQHF.